These 5 T cell receptor beta chains originate from one sample sequenced in a study of T-cell reconstitution after alpha-beta-depleted transplantation in children. Preparation of the TCRbeta library was carried out with unique molecular identifiers. TCRdb recomputed calls from the PCR reads with MiXCR, one row per CDR3 protein. The sample carries roughly 70,000 distinct CDR3 sequences, over 4.5% recorded once. Sequenced here: PBMCs, mostly from graft donor cells, sampled 180 days after TCRalphabeta/CD19-depleted stem cell transplant. Receptors originate from a boy under two years old who had a stem cell transplant for acute myeloid leukemia, so the T cells may come from the graft donor.

This clonotype was recorded many times. This sequence joins TRBV7-9 and TRBJ2-2; the D gene is possibly TRBD1 (5 bases). Trimming removed 2 bases from V and 0 bases from J, with 7 bases in between. The CDR3 is 15 amino acids. Germline-derived CDR1 and CDR2 are SEHNR and FQNEAQ (reference sequence). CDR3 bases: TGTGCCAGCAGCTTACCCAGGGCGAACACCGGGGAGCTGTTTTTT. Protein sequence: CASSLPRANTGELFF.

This clonotype showed up many times. The gene calls are TRBV5-1 and TRBJ2-3; 7 bases line up with TRBD1. The length of the CDR3 is 14 residues. CDR1 is SGHRS, CDR2 YFSETQ, per germline. The trim removed 1 base at V and 6 bases at J, leaving 5 bases unmatched. The CDR3 loop is CASSLLQGTDTQYF. DNA for the CDR3: TGCGCCAGCAGCTTGTTACAGGGGACCGATACGCAGTATTTT.

This clonotype was detected ten times or more. The genes are TRBV12-3 or TRBV12-4 and TRBJ1-6; D is unresolved. This CDR3 is built from 13 residues. Trimming removed 5 bases at V and 5 bases at J, with 7 bases between. The CDR3 spells CASSPQDNSPLHF. CDR3 nucleotides: TGTGCCAGCAGTCCTCAGGATAATTCACCCCTCCACTTT.

In this sample, this clonotype turned up many times. A junction end diverges from the germline sequence, so it may reflect a read error. J is TRBJ1-5 and V is TRBV20-1; weak D call: TRBD1 (5 bases). The CDR3 extends over 15 amino acids. Germline CDR1 DFQATT, CDR2 SNEGSKA (reference sequence). Written as DNA, the CDR3 is TGCAGTGCTAGAGAGGGGGGTGGGAGCAGTCAGCCCCAGCATTTT. Its protein is CSAREGGGSSQPQHF.

This clonotype was observed at least ten times. The gene calls are TRBV20-1 and TRBJ2-7; D not certain. Germline V gene data show CDR1 as DFQATT and CDR2 as SNEGSKA (reference sequence). This CDR3 is 11 amino acids long. The V end was cut by 3 bases, the J end by 3 bases, with 6 bases between. The CDR3 bases are TGCAGTGCTAGTGGCGGCTACGAGCAGTACGTC. Translating gives CSASGGYEQYV.